The T cell receptor (beta chain) described here comes from a study of blood T cell repertoires in COVID-19. Study-wide background: The United States, Italy and Spain provided the acute and convalescent COVID-19 samples.

The assay was immunoSEQ multiplex PCR, and TCRdb's table has in-frame clones only and misses some. The data show some 230,000 clones, around 91% seen once. Between the trimmed V and J ends, which lost 2 bases and 13 bases, there was a span of 9 bases. The CDR3 is made up of 12 amino acids. Individuals drawn from under 30 US areas were about 18 to 95 years old. Participants were placed into cohorts based on the clinical history they reported. The chain combines TRBV12-3 or TRBV12-4 with TRBJ1-6; D gene ambiguous. The material sequenced was PBMCs or T cells enriched from blood (not recorded which). This receptor was taken from a woman aged 18-29 years in a cohort exposed to, infected with or recovered from COVID-19 (not recorded which). The CDR3 nucleotides are TGTGCCAGCAGTTTAACGGTTTCTCCCCTCCACTTT. It is translated as CASSLTVSPLHF.